This TCR beta chain was recovered during a study of response to subunit inactivated influenza vaccine. Study findings and constraints: Each seasonal influenza vaccination recruits few new T cells, the authors suggested.

MiXCR was run by TCRdb on the RT-PCR reads, yielding one entry per CDR3 protein. The repertoire includes 630,000 or so distinct CDR3 sequences, around 14% of them detected once, and more than 9% sits in the top ten. In regard to this clonotype: As yet, its antigen is unknown.

The CDR3 spans 15 residues. Trimming shortened V by 4 bases and J by 5 bases, and 14 bases separated the two germline ends. Sequences were derived from PBMCs from blood, sampled 11 to 12 days after vaccination. The chain carries TRBV12-3 or TRBV12-4 and TRBJ2-2; the D call may be TRBD1 or TRBD2 (5 bases each). This TCR was sampled from a man in his forties or fifties who received an inactivated influenza vaccine. The DNA for the CDR3 is TGTGCCAGCAGTTCCTCGGGACGGAAGACCGGGGAGCTGTTTTTT. This gives the protein CASSSSGRKTGELFF.